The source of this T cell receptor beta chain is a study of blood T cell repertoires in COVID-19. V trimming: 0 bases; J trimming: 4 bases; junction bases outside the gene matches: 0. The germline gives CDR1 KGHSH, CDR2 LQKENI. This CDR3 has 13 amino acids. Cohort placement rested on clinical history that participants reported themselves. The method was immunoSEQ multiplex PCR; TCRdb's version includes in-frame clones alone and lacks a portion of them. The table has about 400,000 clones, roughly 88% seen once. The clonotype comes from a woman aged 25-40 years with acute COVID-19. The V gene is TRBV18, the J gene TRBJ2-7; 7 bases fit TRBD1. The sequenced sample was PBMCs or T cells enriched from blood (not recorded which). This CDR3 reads CASSPPTGYEQYF. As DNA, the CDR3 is TGTGCCAGCTCACCACCGACAGGGTACGAGCAGTACTTC.